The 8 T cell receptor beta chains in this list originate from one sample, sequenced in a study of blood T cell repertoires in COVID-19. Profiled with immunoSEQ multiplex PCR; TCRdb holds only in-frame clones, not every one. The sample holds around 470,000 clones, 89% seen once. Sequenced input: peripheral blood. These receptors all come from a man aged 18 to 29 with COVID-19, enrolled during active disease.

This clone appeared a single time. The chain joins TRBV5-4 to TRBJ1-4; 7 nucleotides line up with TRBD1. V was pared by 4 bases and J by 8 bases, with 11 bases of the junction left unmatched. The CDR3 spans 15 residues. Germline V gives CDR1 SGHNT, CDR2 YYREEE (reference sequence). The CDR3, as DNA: TGTGCCAGCAGCCCAGACAGGGAGCCAAGAGAAAAACTGTTTTTT. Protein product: CASSPDREPREKLFF.

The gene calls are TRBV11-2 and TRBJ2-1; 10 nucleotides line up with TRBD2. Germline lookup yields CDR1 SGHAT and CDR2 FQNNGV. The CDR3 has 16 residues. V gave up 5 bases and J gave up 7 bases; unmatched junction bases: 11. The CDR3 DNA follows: TGTGCCAGCAGCCACCGGACTAGCGGAGGGGGGAATGAGCAGTTCTTC. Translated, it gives CASSHRTSGGGNEQFF.

DNA of the CDR3: TGTGCCAGCAGCTTAGGAGCCAGTCCGGGAGCCGAGCAGTACTTC. It encodes CASSLGASPGAEQYF. This chain joins TRBV13 and TRBJ2-7; D might be TRBD2 (6 bases). The CDR3 has 15 amino acids. V shed 0 bases and J shed 6 bases, with 15 bases lying between them. Germline assignment: CDR1 PRHDT and CDR2 FYEKMQ (reference sequence).

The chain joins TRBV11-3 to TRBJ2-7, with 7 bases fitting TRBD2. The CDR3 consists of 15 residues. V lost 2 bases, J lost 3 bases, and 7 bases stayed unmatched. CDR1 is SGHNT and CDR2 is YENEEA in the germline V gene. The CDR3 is CASSLRAGDLYEQYF. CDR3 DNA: TGTGCCAGCAGCTTACGTGCGGGGGACCTCTACGAGCAGTACTTC. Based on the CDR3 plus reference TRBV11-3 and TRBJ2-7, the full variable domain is EAGVVQSPRYKIIEKKQPVAFWCNPISGHNTLYWYLQNLGQGPELLIRYENEEAVDDSQLPKDRFSAERLKGVDSTLKIQPAELGDSAVYLCASSLRAGDLYEQYFGPGTRLTVT.

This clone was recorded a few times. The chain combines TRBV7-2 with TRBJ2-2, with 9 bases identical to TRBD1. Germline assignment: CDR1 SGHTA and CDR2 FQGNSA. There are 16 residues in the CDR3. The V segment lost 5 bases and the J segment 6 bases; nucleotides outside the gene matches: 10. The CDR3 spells CASSQDRGIVAGELFF. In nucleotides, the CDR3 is TGTGCCAGCAGCCAAGACAGGGGGATTGTCGCCGGGGAGCTGTTTTTT.

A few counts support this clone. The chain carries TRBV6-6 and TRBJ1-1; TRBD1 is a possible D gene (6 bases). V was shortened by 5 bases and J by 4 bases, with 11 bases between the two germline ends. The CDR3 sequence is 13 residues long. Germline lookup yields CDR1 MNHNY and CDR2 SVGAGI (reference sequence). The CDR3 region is CASSPQGVTEAFF. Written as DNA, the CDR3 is TGTGCCAGCAGTCCACAGGGAGTCACTGAAGCTTTCTTT.

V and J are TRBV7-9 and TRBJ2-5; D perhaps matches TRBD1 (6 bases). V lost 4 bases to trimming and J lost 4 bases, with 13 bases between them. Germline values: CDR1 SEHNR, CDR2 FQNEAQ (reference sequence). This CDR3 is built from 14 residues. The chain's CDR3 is CASSSRSGVETQYF. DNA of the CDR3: TGTGCCAGCAGCTCCCGCTCAGGGGTAGAGACCCAGTACTTC.

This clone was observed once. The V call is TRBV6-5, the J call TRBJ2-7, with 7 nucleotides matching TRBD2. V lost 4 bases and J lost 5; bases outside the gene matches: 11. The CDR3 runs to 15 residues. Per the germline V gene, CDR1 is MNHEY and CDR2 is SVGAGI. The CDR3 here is CASSSTAVAGDEQYF. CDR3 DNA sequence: TGTGCCAGCAGTTCCACCGCGGTCGCGGGGGACGAGCAGTACTTC.